This paragraph reports one TCR beta chain. Antigen unknown. This record comes from a study of blood T cells in healthy people across ages. The authors ran a second PCR of 7 to 11 cycles using a sample-barcoded 5' primer and a J-beta primer mix. Researchers report that a template-switch adaptor with 12 random nucleotides tagged each cDNA molecule. Every sample gave at least 2.5 million paired-end reads containing CDR3. TCRdb redid the calling of the 5' RACE reads with MiXCR, one entry per CDR3 protein. The table has 1.5 million to 2 million distinct CDR3 sequences, 49% seen once. V was shortened by 6 bases and J by 6 bases, with 12 bases between the two germline ends. CDR1 and CDR2 (germline): MNHEY, SMNVEV (reference sequence). The CDR3 extends over 14 amino acids. Study conclusions and caveats: Fewer expanded clones and more diversity marked long-lived versus aged donors.

This receptor was taken from a woman aged 40 to 50 in good health. The rearrangement links TRBV27 to TRBJ1-6; no reliable D call. The sample was blood. The DNA for the CDR3 is TGTGCCAGCAGCTACCACAGAAGTAATTCACCCCTCCACTTT. It translates to CASSYHRSNSPLHF.